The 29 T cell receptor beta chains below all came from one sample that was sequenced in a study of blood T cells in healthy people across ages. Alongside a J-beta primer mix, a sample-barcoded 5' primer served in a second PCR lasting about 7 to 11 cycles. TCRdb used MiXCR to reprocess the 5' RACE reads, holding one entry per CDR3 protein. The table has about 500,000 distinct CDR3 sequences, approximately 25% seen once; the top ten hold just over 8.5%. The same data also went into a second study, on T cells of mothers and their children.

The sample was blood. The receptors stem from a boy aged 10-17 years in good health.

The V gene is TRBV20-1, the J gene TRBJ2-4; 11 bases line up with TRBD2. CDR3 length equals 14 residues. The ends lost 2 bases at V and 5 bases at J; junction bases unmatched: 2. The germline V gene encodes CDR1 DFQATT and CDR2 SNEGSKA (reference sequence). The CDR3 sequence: CSARRGLAENIQYF. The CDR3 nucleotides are TGCAGTGCTAGACGGGGACTAGCGGAAAACATTCAGTACTTC.

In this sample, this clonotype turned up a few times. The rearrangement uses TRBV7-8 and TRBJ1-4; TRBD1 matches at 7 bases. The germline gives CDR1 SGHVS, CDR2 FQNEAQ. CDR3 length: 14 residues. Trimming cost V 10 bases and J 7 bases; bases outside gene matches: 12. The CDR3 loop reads CATSDRVVVEKLFF. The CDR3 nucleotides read TGTGCCACCTCCGACAGGGTGGTCGTTGAAAAACTGTTTTTT.

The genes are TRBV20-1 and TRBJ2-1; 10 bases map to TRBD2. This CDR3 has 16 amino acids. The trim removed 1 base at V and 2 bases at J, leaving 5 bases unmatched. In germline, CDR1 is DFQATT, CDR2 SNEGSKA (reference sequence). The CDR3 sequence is CSARGYSGGPYNEQFF. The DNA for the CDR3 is TGCAGTGCTAGAGGTTATAGCGGGGGGCCCTACAATGAGCAGTTCTTC.

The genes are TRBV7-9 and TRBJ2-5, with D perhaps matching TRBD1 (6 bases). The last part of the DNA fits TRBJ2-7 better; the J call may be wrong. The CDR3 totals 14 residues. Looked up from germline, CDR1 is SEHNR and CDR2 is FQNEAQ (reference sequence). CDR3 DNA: TGTGCCAGCAGCTTAGGAAACCAGGGGCGCGAGCAGTACTTC. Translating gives CASSLGNQGREQYF.

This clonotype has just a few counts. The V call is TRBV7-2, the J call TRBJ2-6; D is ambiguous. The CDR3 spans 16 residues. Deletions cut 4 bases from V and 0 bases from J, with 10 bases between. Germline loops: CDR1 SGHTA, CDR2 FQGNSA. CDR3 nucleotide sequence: TGTGCCAGCAGCTCCCAAATGAACTCTGGGGCCAACGTCCTGACTTTC. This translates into CASSSQMNSGANVLTF.

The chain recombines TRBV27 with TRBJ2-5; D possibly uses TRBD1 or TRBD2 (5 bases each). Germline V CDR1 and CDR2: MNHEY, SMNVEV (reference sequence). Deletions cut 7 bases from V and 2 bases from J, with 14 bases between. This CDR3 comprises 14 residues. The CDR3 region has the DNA TGTGCCAGCAAGTTTTGGGACCCACAAGAGACCCAGTACTTC. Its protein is CASKFWDPQETQYF.

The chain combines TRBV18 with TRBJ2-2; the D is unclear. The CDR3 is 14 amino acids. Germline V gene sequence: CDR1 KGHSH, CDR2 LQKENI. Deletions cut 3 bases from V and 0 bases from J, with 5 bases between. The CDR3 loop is CASSPSSNTGELFF. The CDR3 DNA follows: TGTGCCAGCTCACCTTCATCGAACACCGGGGAGCTGTTTTTT. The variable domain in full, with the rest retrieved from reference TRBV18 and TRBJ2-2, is NAGVMQNPRHLVRRRGQEARLRCSPMKGHSHVYWYRQLPEEGLKFMVYLQKENIIDESGMPKERFSAEFPKEGPSILRIQQVVRGDSAAYFCASSPSSNTGELFFGEGSRLTVL.

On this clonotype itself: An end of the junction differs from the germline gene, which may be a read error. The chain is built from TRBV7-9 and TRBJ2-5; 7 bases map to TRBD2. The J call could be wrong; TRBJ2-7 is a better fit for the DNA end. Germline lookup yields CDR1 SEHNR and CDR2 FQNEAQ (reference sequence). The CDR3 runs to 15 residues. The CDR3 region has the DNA TGTGCCGGCAGCCGGGGGGACGGGCGAGACTACGAGCAGTACTTC. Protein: CAGSRGDGRDYEQYF.

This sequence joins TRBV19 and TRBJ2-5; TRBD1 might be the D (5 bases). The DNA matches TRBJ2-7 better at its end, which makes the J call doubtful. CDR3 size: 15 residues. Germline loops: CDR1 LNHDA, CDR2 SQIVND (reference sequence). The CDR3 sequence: CASSPLDKQVVEQYF. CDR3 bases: TGTGCCAGTAGTCCCTTGGACAAACAAGTCGTCGAGCAGTACTTC.

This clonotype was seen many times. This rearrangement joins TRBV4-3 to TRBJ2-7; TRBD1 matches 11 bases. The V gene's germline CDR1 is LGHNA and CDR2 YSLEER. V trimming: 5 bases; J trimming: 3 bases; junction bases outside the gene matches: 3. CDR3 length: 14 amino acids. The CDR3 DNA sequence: TGCGCCAGCAGCATCGGGACAGGGGGCTACGAGCAGTACTTC. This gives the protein CASSIGTGGYEQYF.

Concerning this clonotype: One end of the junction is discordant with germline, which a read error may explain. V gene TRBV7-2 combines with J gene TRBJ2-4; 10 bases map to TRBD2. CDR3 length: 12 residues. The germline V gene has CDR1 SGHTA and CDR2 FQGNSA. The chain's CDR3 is CASSRVPGLAHF. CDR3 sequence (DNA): TGTGCCAGCAGCCGCGTCCCGGGACTAGCGCACTTC.

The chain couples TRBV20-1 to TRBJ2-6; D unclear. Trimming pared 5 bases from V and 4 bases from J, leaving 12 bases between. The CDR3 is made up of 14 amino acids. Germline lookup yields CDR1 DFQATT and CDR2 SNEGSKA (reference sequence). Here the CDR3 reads CSAERQTGANVLTF. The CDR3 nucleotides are TGCAGTGCTGAAAGACAAACCGGGGCCAACGTCCTGACTTTC.

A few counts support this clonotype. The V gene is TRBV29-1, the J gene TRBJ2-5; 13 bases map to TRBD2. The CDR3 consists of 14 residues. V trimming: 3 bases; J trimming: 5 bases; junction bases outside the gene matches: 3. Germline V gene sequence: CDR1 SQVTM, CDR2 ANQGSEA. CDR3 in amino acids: CSVDGLAGEETQYF. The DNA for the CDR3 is TGCAGCGTTGATGGACTAGCGGGAGAGGAGACCCAGTACTTC.

The CDR3 bases are TGTGCCAGCAGCCCACCCCTGGGGGCATTCCCCTACTACAATGAGCAGTTCTTC. It codes for CASSPPLGAFPYYNEQFF. This chain connects TRBV3-1 to TRBJ2-1, with D possibly being TRBD1 (6 bases). Trimming took off 4 bases at V and 3 bases at J, with 22 bases between the two ends. Germline V gives CDR1 LGHDT, CDR2 YNNKEL (reference sequence). The CDR3 sequence is 18 residues long.

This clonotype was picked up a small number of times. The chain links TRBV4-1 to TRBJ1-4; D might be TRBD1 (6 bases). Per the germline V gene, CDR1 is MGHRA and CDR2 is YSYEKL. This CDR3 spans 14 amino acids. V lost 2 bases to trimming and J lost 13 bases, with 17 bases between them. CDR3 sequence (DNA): TGCGCCAGCAGCCAACAAGGGGGAGGGCCAGTACTGTTTTTT. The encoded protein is CASSQQGGGPVLFF.

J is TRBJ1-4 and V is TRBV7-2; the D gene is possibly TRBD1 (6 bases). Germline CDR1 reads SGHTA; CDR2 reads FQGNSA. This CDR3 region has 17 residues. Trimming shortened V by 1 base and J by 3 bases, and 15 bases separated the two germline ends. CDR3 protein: CASSLVDGGLPNEKLFF. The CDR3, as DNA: TGTGCCAGCAGCTTAGTTGACGGGGGCCTTCCTAATGAAAAACTGTTTTTT.

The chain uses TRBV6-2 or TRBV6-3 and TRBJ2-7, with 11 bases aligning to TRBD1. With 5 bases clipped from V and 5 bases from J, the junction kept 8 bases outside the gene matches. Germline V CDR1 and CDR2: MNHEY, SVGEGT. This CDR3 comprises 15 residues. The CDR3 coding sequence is TGTGCCAGCAGTGCGGCCGGGACAGGGGGAAACGAGCAGTACTTC. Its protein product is CASSAAGTGGNEQYF.

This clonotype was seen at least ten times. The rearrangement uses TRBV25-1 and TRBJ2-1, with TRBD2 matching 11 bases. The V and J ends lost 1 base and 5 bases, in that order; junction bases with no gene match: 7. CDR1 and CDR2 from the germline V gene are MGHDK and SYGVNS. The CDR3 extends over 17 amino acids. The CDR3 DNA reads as TGTGCCAGCAGTGAATGGGCTAGCGGGGGGCTCAACAATGAGCAGTTCTTC. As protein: CASSEWASGGLNNEQFF.

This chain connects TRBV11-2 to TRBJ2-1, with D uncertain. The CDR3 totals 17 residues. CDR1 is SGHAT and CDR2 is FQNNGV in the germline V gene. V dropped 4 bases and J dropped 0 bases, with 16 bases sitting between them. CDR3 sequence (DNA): TGTGCCAGCAGCTCCAGCCTTTTAACCGTCTCCTACAATGAGCAGTTCTTC. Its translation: CASSSSLLTVSYNEQFF. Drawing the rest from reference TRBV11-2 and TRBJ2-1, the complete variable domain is EAGVAQSPRYKIIEKRQSVAFWCNPISGHATLYWYQQILGQGPKLLIQFQNNGVVDDSQLPKDRFSAERLKGVDSTLKIQPAKLEDSAVYLCASSSSLLTVSYNEQFFGPGTRLTVL.

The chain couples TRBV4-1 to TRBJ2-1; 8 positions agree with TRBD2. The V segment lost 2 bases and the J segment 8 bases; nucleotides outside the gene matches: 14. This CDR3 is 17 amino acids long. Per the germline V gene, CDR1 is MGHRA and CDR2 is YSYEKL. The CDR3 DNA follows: TGCGCCAGCAGCCAAAGGGTCACTAGCGGTCCTAGGGATGAGCAGTTCTTC. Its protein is CASSQRVTSGPRDEQFF.

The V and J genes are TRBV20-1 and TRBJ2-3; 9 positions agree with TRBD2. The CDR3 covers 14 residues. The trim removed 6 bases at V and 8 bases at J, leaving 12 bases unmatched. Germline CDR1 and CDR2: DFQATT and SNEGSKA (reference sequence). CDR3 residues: CSASELAGVGTQYF. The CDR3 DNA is TGCAGTGCCAGTGAACTAGCGGGTGTTGGTACGCAGTATTTT.

DNA of the CDR3: TGTGCCAGCAGCCGGGGTGGGACAGGCTATTCCGTGAACACCATATATTTT. It is translated as CASSRGGTGYSVNTIYF. The chain employs TRBV7-9 and TRBJ1-3, with 8 bases identical to TRBD1. With V trimmed by 5 bases and J by 7 bases, 16 bases remained unmatched. The CDR3 runs 17 residues. Germline CDR1 is SEHNR and CDR2 is FQNEAQ (reference sequence).

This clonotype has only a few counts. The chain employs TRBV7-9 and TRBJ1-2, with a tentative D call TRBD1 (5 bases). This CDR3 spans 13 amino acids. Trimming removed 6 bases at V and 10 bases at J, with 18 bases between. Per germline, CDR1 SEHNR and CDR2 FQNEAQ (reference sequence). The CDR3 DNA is TGTGCCAGCAGTACCGGGACGGCTGGGGACTACACCTTC. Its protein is CASSTGTAGDYTF.

This chain's CDR3 is CASSFPQAEQYF. Here the CDR3 DNA reads TGTGCCAGCAGTTTTCCTCAGGCCGAGCAGTACTTC. The J gene is TRBJ2-7, the V gene TRBV28; D not resolved. This CDR3 is built from 12 residues. Per germline, CDR1 MDHEN and CDR2 SYDVKM. V was trimmed by 3 bases and J by 6 bases, leaving 9 bases between them.

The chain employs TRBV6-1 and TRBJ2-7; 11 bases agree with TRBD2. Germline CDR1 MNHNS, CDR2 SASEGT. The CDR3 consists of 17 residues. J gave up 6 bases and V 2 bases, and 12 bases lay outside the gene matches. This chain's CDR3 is CASSESLVLAGGGEQYF. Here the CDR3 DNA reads TGTGCCAGCAGTGAAAGTCTAGTCCTAGCGGGAGGAGGCGAGCAGTACTTC.

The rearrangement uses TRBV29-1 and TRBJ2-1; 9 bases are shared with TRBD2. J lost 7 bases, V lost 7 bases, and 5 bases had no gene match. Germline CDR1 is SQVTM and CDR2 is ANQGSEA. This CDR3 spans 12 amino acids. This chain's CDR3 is CSGGTSWNEQFF. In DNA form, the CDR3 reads TGCAGCGGAGGGACTAGCTGGAATGAGCAGTTCTTC.

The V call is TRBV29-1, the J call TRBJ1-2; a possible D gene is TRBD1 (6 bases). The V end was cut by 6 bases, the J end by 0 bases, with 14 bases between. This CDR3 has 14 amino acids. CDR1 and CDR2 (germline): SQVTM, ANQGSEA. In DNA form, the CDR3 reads TGCAGCGTGGGCCGGGGGGCGTCTAACTATGGCTACACCTTC. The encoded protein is CSVGRGASNYGYTF.

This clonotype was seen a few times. CDR3 in DNA: TGTGCCAGCAGCTTAGCGGTGTTTGTAGCGGGATCGGGGTCAGATACGCAGTATTTT. Amino acids: CASSLAVFVAGSGSDTQYF. The V and J genes are TRBV7-2 and TRBJ2-3, with 8 nucleotides matching TRBD2. This CDR3 is built from 19 residues. Germline CDR1 and CDR2: SGHTA and FQGNSA. With 0 bases clipped from V and 4 bases from J, the junction kept 15 bases outside the gene matches. Together with reference TRBV7-2 and TRBJ2-3, the CDR3 gives the full variable domain: GAGVSQSPSNKVTEKGKDVELRCDPISGHTALYWYRQSLGQGLEFLIYFQGNSAPDKSGLPSDRFSAERTGGSVSTLTIQRTQQEDSAVYLCASSLAVFVAGSGSDTQYFGPGTRLTVL.

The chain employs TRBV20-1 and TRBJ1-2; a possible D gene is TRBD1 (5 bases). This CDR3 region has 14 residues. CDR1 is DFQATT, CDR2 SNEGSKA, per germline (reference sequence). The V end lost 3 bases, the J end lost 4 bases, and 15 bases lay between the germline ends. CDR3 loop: CSASFRVGLYGYTF. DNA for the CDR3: TGCAGTGCTAGTTTCAGGGTGGGGCTCTATGGCTACACCTTC.